Detailed here is one T cell receptor (beta chain). The trim removed 3 bases at V and 4 bases at J, leaving 7 bases unmatched. Germline CDR1 reads SGHRS; CDR2 reads YFSETQ. This CDR3 contains 16 residues. The entry originates in a study of radiation and T cells in renal cell carcinoma. Time point of the sample: blood 4 weeks post-SBRT, at nephrectomy. Noted treatment: 15 Gy SBRT to primary tumor, nephrectomy 4 weeks later. Some clones are missing from TCRdb's copy, which holds only in-frame ones; the method was immunoSEQ multiplex PCR. The data show roughly 61,000 clones, roughly 80% seen once. This material consisted of blood, taken from a patient whose treatment included radiotherapy and nephrectomy. The origin of this receptor is a man between 60 and 75 years old with renal cell carcinoma. The rearrangement joins TRBV5-1 to TRBJ2-2; TRBD2 aligns across 9 bases. CDR3 sequence reads: CASSSSGGLGTGELFF. DNA for the CDR3: TGCGCCAGCAGCTCCAGCGGGGGGTTGGGCACCGGGGAGCTGTTTTTT.